A selection of T cell receptor beta chains follows, all from one sample in a study of beta chain features in type 1 diabetes. Data came from immunoSEQ multiplex PCR; TCRdb stores just in-frame clones and leaves some out. Of hundreds of thousands of clones detected, roughly an eighth appear once; the ten largest clones hold roughly 0.04%. The sequenced sample consisted of naive CD4+ T cells from blood. These receptors were collected from a man aged 18 to 30 with type 1 diabetes. The CDR3 runs from the conserved cysteine through the conserved F or W. A D gene is named only where the DNA matches it firmly. Rows give clone size only sometimes, using once, few, many, or a class for an expanded clone.

>TRBV7-3|-|TRBD2|TRBJ2-1
CASSHAAGKNYNEQFF
TGTGCCAGCAGCCATGCAGCGGGGAAAAATTACAATGAGCAGTTCTTC
>TRBV27|-|TRBD1|TRBJ1-2
CASSPGQGALYYGYTF
TGTGCCAGCAGTCCCGGACAGGGGGCGCTTTACTATGGCTACACCTTC
>TRBV21-1|-|-|TRBJ2-1
CASSKGTGTYYNEQFF
TGTGCCAGCAGCAAAGGGACGGGGACTTACTACAATGAGCAGTTCTTC
>TRBV6-1|few|-|TRBJ2-3
CASSEVGTGGDTQYF
TGTGCCAGCAGTGAAGTCGGCACGGGTGGGGATACGCAGTATTTT
>TRBV6-1|-|TRBD2|TRBJ2-1
CASSEGPSGSTRGQFF
TGTGCCAGCAGTGAAGGGCCTAGCGGGAGCACCCGGGGGCAGTTCTTC
>TRBV30|few|TRBD1|TRBJ2-7
CAWSGQGVREQYF
TGTGCCTGGAGTGGACAGGGGGTAAGGGAGCAGTACTTC
>TRBV6-1|once|-|TRBJ1-5
CASSEGQLNQPQHF
TGTGCCAGCAGTGAAGGGCAGTTAAATCAGCCCCAGCATTTT
>TRBV23-1|-|-|TRBJ1-1
CASSQWGLNTEAFF
TGCGCCAGCAGTCAATGGGGCCTGAACACTGAAGCTTTCTTT
>TRBV5-6|few|-|TRBJ2-7
CASTLAGTSSYEQYF
TGTGCCAGCACCCTGGCCGGGACAAGCTCCTACGAGCAGTACTTC
>TRBV30|-|-|TRBJ1-5
CALRIIVWSNQPQHF
TGTGCCTTGAGGATAATCGTTTGGAGCAATCAGCCCCAGCATTTT
>TRBV29-1|-|-|TRBJ2-7
CSAGTDPYEQYF
TGCAGCGCAGGGACCGATCCCTACGAGCAGTACTTC
>TRBV11-2|few|TRBD1|TRBJ2-5
CASSLGRGPVETQYF
TGTGCCAGCAGCTTAGGAAGGGGGCCAGTCGAGACCCAGTACTTC
>TRBV2|few|-|TRBJ1-5
CASSVGQPQHF
TGTGCCAGCAGTGTGGGTCAGCCCCAGCATTTT
>TRBV5-1|few|TRBD2|TRBJ2-7
CASSFGLAGPYEQYF
TGCGCCAGCAGCTTCGGACTAGCGGGCCCCTACGAGCAGTACTTC
>TRBV7-2|few|TRBD2|TRBJ2-3
CASSPGLAEVQGDTQYF
TGTGCCAGCAGCCCGGGACTAGCTGAGGTTCAGGGAGATACGCAGTATTTT
>TRBV29-1|few|TRBD1|TRBJ1-2
CSVEAVYRTGQNYGYTF
TGCAGCGTTGAAGCCGTATACAGGACAGGGCAGAACTATGGCTACACCTTC
>TRBV27|few|TRBD2|TRBJ2-7
CASSSSGDGQYF
TGTGCCAGCAGCTCCAGCGGGGACGGGCAGTACTTC
>TRBV2|-|-|TRBJ2-2
CASTRRQGSSGELFF
TGTGCCAGCACCCGCCGGCAGGGGTCGTCGGGGGAGCTGTTTTTT
>TRBV7-9|-|TRBD2|TRBJ2-3
CASSQRSSGEVDTQYF
TGTGCCAGCAGCCAAAGATCTAGCGGGGAAGTAGATACGCAGTATTTT
>TRBV2|few|-|TRBJ1-6
CASRIGLNSPLHF
TGTGCCAGCAGAATCGGGCTAAATTCACCCCTCCACTTT
>TRBV2|few|TRBD1|TRBJ2-3
CASSEGTGYSDTQYF
TGTGCCAGCAGTGAAGGGACAGGGTATTCAGATACGCAGTATTTT
>TRBV30|few|-|TRBJ1-1
CAWTVNTEAFF
TGTGCCTGGACCGTTAACACTGAAGCTTTCTTT
>TRBV29-1|-|TRBD2|TRBJ2-1
CSVDTATSGRNYNEQFF
TGCAGCGTTGATACCGCTACTAGCGGGAGGAACTACAATGAGCAGTTCTTC
>TRBV9|-|TRBD2|TRBJ2-1
CASSVGSGSRNEQFF
TGTGCCAGCAGCGTAGGTAGCGGGAGTAGGAATGAGCAGTTCTTC
>TRBV4-1|-|-|TRBJ2-7
CASSLEGAAPSYEQYF
TGCGCCAGCAGCCTGGAGGGTGCAGCTCCTTCTTACGAGCAGTACTTC
>TRBV28|-|-|TRBJ1-2
CAIGRAGYGYTF
TGTGCCATCGGCAGGGCCGGCTATGGCTACACCTTC
>TRBV5-1|-|TRBD2|TRBJ2-1
CASSSILAGEVYEQFF
TGCGCCAGCAGCTCCATACTAGCGGGGGAGGTCTATGAGCAGTTCTTC
>TRBV5-1|-|TRBD1|TRBJ2-6
CASNLQGMSSGANVLTF
TGCGCCAGCAACTTACAGGGGATGAGCTCTGGGGCCAACGTCCTGACTTTC
>TRBV30|few|-|TRBJ1-2
CAWSVRLRYGYTF
TGTGCCTGGAGTGTACGATTGCGGTATGGCTACACCTTC
>TRBV11-1|few|-|TRBJ2-5
CASSLQGNSQETQYF
TGTGCCAGCAGCTTACAGGGAAATAGCCAAGAGACCCAGTACTTC
>TRBV5-1|-|-|TRBJ2-5
CASNEQATGLPGETQYF
TGCGCCAGCAACGAACAGGCCACGGGACTCCCGGGAGAGACCCAGTACTTC
>TRBV7-9|-|-|TRBJ2-2
CASNYYAGELFF
TGTGCCAGCAATTATTACGCTGGGGAGCTGTTTTTT